The 16 T cell receptor beta chains in this list originate from one sample, sequenced in a study of blood T cell repertoires in COVID-19. Only in-frame clones appear in the TCRdb table, and some are missing; sequencing was by immunoSEQ multiplex PCR. The data show about 180,000 clones, with roughly 85% seen just once and roughly 28% held by the top ten. Sequencing input: peripheral blood. These receptor sequences come from a woman in her seventies with acute or convalescent COVID-19.

The V call is TRBV6-6, the J call TRBJ2-7, with TRBD2 matching over 13 bases. Germline CDR1 and CDR2: MNHNY and SVGAGI (reference sequence). The CDR3 length is 17 residues. V was pared by 5 bases and J by 5 bases, with 12 bases of the junction left unmatched. CDR3 sequence reads: CASSLSSGTSGNHEQYF. The CDR3 DNA reads as TGTGCCAGCAGTCTATCATCCGGGACTAGCGGGAACCACGAGCAGTACTTC.

The gene calls are TRBV6-5 and TRBJ1-5; 12 nucleotides line up with TRBD1. The CDR3 is 15 amino acids. Looked up from germline, CDR1 is MNHEY and CDR2 is SVGAGI. V lost 6 bases to trimming and J lost 7 bases; unmatched junction nucleotides: 7. CDR3 loop: CASRRDRGLGQPQHF. In DNA form, the CDR3 reads TGTGCCAGCAGACGGGACAGGGGGCTGGGCCAGCCCCAGCATTTT.

In this sample, this clone turned up once. The chain links TRBV28 to TRBJ2-5; D not certain. Germline CDR1 MDHEN, CDR2 SYDVKM. The CDR3 sequence is 14 residues long. Trimming cost V 8 bases and J 5 bases, with 18 bases left between them. The CDR3 here is CASGNSPEAETQYF. CDR3 nucleotides: TGTGCCAGCGGTAATTCACCAGAGGCGGAGACCCAGTACTTC.

This clone was seen a few times. V usage is TRBV4-1 and J usage is TRBJ1-3; perhaps TRBD1 as D (5 bases). V shed 0 bases and J shed 3 bases, with 18 bases lying between them. Looked up from germline, CDR1 is MGHRA and CDR2 is YSYEKL. The CDR3 is 18 amino acids. CDR3 amino acids: CASSQEQGLIRFGNTIYF. Here the CDR3 DNA reads TGCGCCAGCAGCCAAGAGCAGGGCTTGATACGATTTGGAAACACCATATATTTT.

The V and J genes are TRBV9 and TRBJ1-1; D is possibly TRBD1 (5 bases). Germline assignment: CDR1 SGDLS and CDR2 YYNGEE. The CDR3 loop spans 14 amino acids. V was clipped by 4 bases and J by 1 base, with 11 bases between them. The CDR3 protein is CASSTNRRNTEAFF. DNA for the CDR3: TGTGCCAGCAGCACGAACAGGAGGAACACTGAAGCTTTCTTT.

The chain couples TRBV19 to TRBJ1-6; 9 bases line up with TRBD1. Per the germline V gene, CDR1 is LNHDA and CDR2 is SQIVND (reference sequence). This CDR3 is built from 15 residues. Germline trimming cut 4 bases from V and 8 bases from J; bases unmatched to any gene: 6. For the CDR3, the DNA is TGTGCCAGTAGTACCCAACAGGGGGCCTATTCACCCCTCCACTTT. This gives the protein CASSTQQGAYSPLHF.

The chain uses TRBV18 and TRBJ1-5, with D unclear. The CDR3 runs 13 residues. Deletions cut 3 bases from V and 5 bases from J, with 8 bases between. Germline CDR1 is KGHSH and CDR2 is LQKENI. The CDR3 loop is CASSPLSDQPQHF. The CDR3 region has the DNA TGTGCCAGCTCACCGCTGTCAGATCAGCCCCAGCATTTT.

This clone was detected a few times. This chain joins TRBV24-1 and TRBJ2-5; 11 bases fit TRBD2. J was trimmed by 2 bases and V by 4 bases; bases with no gene match: 5. The CDR3 runs 16 residues. In germline, CDR1 is KGHDR, CDR2 SFDVKD. In DNA form, the CDR3 reads TGTGCCACCAGTGAAGGTAGCGGGAGGGAACAAGAGACCCAGTACTTC. This codes for CATSEGSGREQETQYF.

The V and J genes are TRBV6-2 or TRBV6-3 and TRBJ1-1; no clear D. CDR3 length: 13 amino acids. The V gene lost 2 bases and the J gene lost 1 base, with 5 bases spanning the gap. Germline V CDR1 and CDR2: MNHEY, SVGEGT. The CDR3 DNA reads TGTGCCAGCAGTTACGCCAGGAACACTGAAGCTTTCTTT. Translated: CASSYARNTEAFF.

This clone was recorded a few times. This chain links TRBV2 with TRBJ1-1, with D uncertain. The CDR3 is made up of 13 amino acids. The germline V and J ends were trimmed by 4 bases and 0 bases, with 6 bases remaining between them. Per germline, CDR1 SNHLY and CDR2 FYNNEI. CDR3 residues: CASSVEVNTEAFF. For the CDR3, the DNA is TGTGCCAGCAGTGTAGAAGTGAACACTGAAGCTTTCTTT.

V usage is TRBV29-1 and J usage is TRBJ2-6, with D maybe TRBD1 (5 bases). V lost 6 bases, J lost 0 bases, and 12 bases lay in between. CDR3 length equals 15 residues. Germline V gene sequence: CDR1 SQVTM, CDR2 ANQGSEA. In DNA form, the CDR3 reads TGCAGCGTCACTGGACAACGCTCTGGGGCCAACGTCCTGACTTTC. Translating it yields CSVTGQRSGANVLTF.

The chain carries TRBV21-1 and TRBJ2-1; TRBD1 is taken as the D call from the table, unchecked against the DNA. TRBV21-1 is a pseudogene segment. The CDR3 totals 16 residues. The CDR3 reads CASSKKGEFGYNEQFF. DNA of the CDR3: TGTGCCAGCAGCAAGAAGGGGGAATTCGGGTACAATGAGCAGTTCTTC.

A few counts support this clone. The gene calls are TRBV10-3 and TRBJ2-3; 7 bases are a match to TRBD2. The junction had 2 bases not matched to a gene; V was cut back by 2 bases and J by 0 bases. CDR1 ENHRY and CDR2 SYGVKD come from the germline V gene. The CDR3 has 15 residues. Here the CDR3 reads CAISERGGSTDTQYF. DNA for the CDR3: TGTGCCATCAGTGAGAGGGGAGGGAGCACAGATACGCAGTATTTT.

The chain links TRBV6-4 to TRBJ2-3; 7 bases match TRBD2. Germline V gene lookup returns CDR1 MRHNA and CDR2 SNTAGT. The CDR3 length is 16 residues. V gave up 2 bases and J gave up 2 bases; unmatched junction bases: 7. CDR3 region: CASSDQLTSDTDTQYF. CDR3 nucleotides: TGTGCCAGCAGTGACCAACTAACTAGCGACACAGATACGCAGTATTTT.

The chain joins TRBV19 to TRBJ2-4; 12 bases align to TRBD2. After removal of 6 bases from V and 3 bases from J, the junction contained 9 bases not matched to a gene. The CDR3 loop spans 17 amino acids. In germline, CDR1 is LNHDA, CDR2 SQIVND (reference sequence). CDR3 sequence reads: CASRALAGGRVKNIQYF. In nucleotides, the CDR3 is TGTGCCAGTAGGGCCCTAGCGGGAGGGAGGGTCAAAAACATTCAGTACTTC.

V is TRBV11-2 and J is TRBJ2-7, with D unresolved. CDR1 SGHAT and CDR2 FQNNGV come from the germline V gene. CDR3 size: 14 residues. V was clipped by 2 bases and J by 1 base, with 9 bases between them. The CDR3 coding sequence is TGTGCCAGCAGCTTAATCGGTTCATCCTACGAGCAGTACTTC. Residues: CASSLIGSSYEQYF. Full variable domain (missing parts from reference TRBV11-2 and TRBJ2-7): EAGVAQSPRYKIIEKRQSVAFWCNPISGHATLYWYQQILGQGPKLLIQFQNNGVVDDSQLPKDRFSAERLKGVDSTLKIQPAKLEDSAVYLCASSLIGSSYEQYFGPGTRLTVT.